This TCR beta chain is from a study of blood T cell repertoires in COVID-19 (dated by TCRdb to the early 2020s). Broadly, across the study: Collaborator samples came from the United States, Italy and Spain and covered acute and convalescent phases of COVID-19. HLA class I and class II types, where available, came from metadata supplied by the sample provider rather than from assay-based typing. The prospective study material was composed of cDNA or gDNA derived from T cells, B-cell-depleted T cells, or PBMCs. The dataset comprised deeply sampled blood TCRbeta repertoires from subjects exposed to, actively infected with, or recovered from COVID-19. Sample metadata almost always included a de-identified subject ID, COVID-19 status, age in years and sex. The repertoires were made available in a free public database intended to serve as a resource for research on the immune response to SARS-CoV-2. The samples were drawn from the first 160 participants of the ongoing ImmuneRACE study and from some 1,300 subjects provided by 6 global collaborators. Study-wide conclusions, independent of this receptor: The quantity of clinical and demographic metadata differed by source and by participant and was supplied without curation.

Taken from cysteine to phenylalanine, the CDR3 has 17 residues. Of the read, only the CDR3 DNA is kept; its 51 bases are in frame from base 1. V and J are truncated by 1 base and 5 bases respectively, leaving an intervening sequence of 21 bases. The germline V gene encodes CDR1 SGHRS and CDR2 YFSETQ. TCRbeta CDR3 regions were amplified from genomic DNA by means of the immunoSEQ Assay, a bias-controlled multiplex PCR. The authors' pipeline ran thus. Within the assay, amplification of reference gene primers was used to estimate how many nucleated cells each sample contained. Sequence reads were collapsed and filtered to measure the absolute abundance of every unique TCRbeta CDR3 rearrangement. For each sample, productive Simpson clonality was calculated by taking the square root of Simpson's diversity index across productive rearrangements. Imported from immuneACCESS, the table was reduced by TCRdb to in-frame sequences with V and J called. These copies leave out some clones; in studies compared against another copy, an unresolved V gene accounts for under half, and the cause of the remainder is not known. Clone size and the V and J calls come from that table; the DNA yielded D and trimming. The sample has about 190,000 clones on record, 76% of them singletons. Around 17% of the sample is taken by the ten largest.

Note on this clone: What this receptor recognizes is not known. No clone much larger than this one lies a single base away; base qualities are absent.

Participants in the prospective study were enrolled through a virtual design, were aged roughly 18 to 100 years, and lived in approximately 25 United States geographic areas. To assign participants to cohorts, the prospective study relied on clinical history that participants themselves reported in a screening survey and a study questionnaire. Mobile phlebotomists in the prospective study collected whole blood, serum and a nasopharyngeal or oropharyngeal swab from every participant. Participants in the prospective study had the option to provide additional blood draws and questionnaires over an approximately 2-month period. Before DNA extraction, blood samples from the prospective study were shipped at room temperature or frozen.

The chain is made from TRBV5-1 and TRBJ2-5, with TRBD2 perhaps the D gene, on 6 matching bases. This clonotype originated in a woman aged 45-60 years with acute COVID-19. Sequenced: PBMCs or T cells enriched from blood (not recorded which). The DNA sequence is TGCGCCAGCAGCTTGTACGCTCGGCAGGTGGGGAGGGAGACCCAGTACTTC. It codes for CASSLYARQVGRETQYF.